A single sample is the source of the 14 T cell receptor beta chains below, sequenced in a study of cytomegalovirus exposure and HLA in healthy donors. The PCR had 60 Vbeta and 13 Jbeta primers. Only in-frame clones appear in the TCRdb table, and some are missing; sequencing was by immunoSEQ multiplex PCR. The sample holds some 200,000 clones; about 76% are singletons and the top ten take nearly 0.4%. The sample comprised PBMCs. The receptors originated from a male donor in good health and CMV-seropositive.

This chain joins TRBV9 and TRBJ2-5; D may be TRBD2 (7 bases). The CDR3 loop spans 15 amino acids. The germline gives CDR1 SGDLS, CDR2 YYNGEE. V lost 0 bases, J lost 4 bases, and 13 bases lay in between. The CDR3 protein is CASSVDSGGGETQYF. The CDR3 nucleotides read TGTGCCAGCAGCGTAGATTCGGGGGGCGGAGAGACCCAGTACTTC.

This clone was recorded once. The junction does not match germline at one end; this may be a read error. The chain carries TRBV7-7 and TRBJ2-1; TRBD2 matches 11 bases. CDR1 SSHAT and CDR2 FNYEAQ come from the germline V gene (reference sequence). The CDR3 totals 16 residues. The CDR3 coding sequence is TGTGCTAGCAGCTTCGGGACTAGCGGACATTACAATGAGCAGTTCTTC. Its translation is CASSFGTSGHYNEQFF.

This sequence joins TRBV28 and TRBJ2-7, with TRBD1 identical over 7 bases. Germline CDR1 is MDHEN and CDR2 is SYDVKM. V lost 3 bases and J lost 2; bases outside the gene matches: 4. The CDR3 is made up of 14 amino acids. In DNA form, the CDR3 reads TGTGCCAGCAGTTTGGAAGGGGGCCCCTACGAGCAGTACTTC. Translation gives CASSLEGGPYEQYF.

The gene calls are TRBV15 and TRBJ2-3; 7 bases line up with TRBD2. Germline CDR1 and CDR2: LNHNV and YYDKDF (reference sequence). With V trimmed by 0 bases and J by 6 bases, 6 bases remained unmatched. The CDR3 extends over 15 amino acids. Written as DNA, the CDR3 is TGTGCCACCAGCAGAGATCGGCGGGGGTATGATACGCAGTATTTT. Residues: CATSRDRRGYDTQYF.

The V and J genes are TRBV5-6 and TRBJ2-7, with TRBD2 matching over 15 bases. Per germline, CDR1 SGHDT and CDR2 YYEEEE. J gave up 6 bases and V 3 bases, and 7 bases lay outside the gene matches. The CDR3 covers 16 residues. The CDR3 bases are TGTGCCAGCAGCTGGGGGACTAGCGGGAGGTTTAGCGAGCAGTACTTC. Its protein product is CASSWGTSGRFSEQYF.

CDR3 sequence: CASSLAGREDQPQHF. In nucleotides, the CDR3 is TGTGCCAGCAGCTTAGCGGGGCGCGAGGATCAGCCCCAGCATTTT. The chain recombines TRBV7-2 with TRBJ1-5; a weak D match, TRBD1 (5 bases). Germline CDR1 reads SGHTA; CDR2 reads FQGNSA. The CDR3 totals 15 residues. The V gene lost 0 bases and the J gene lost 5 bases, with 11 bases spanning the gap.

This chain links TRBV7-2 with TRBJ2-1; D is possibly TRBD2 (5 bases). Germline V lookup: CDR1 SGHTA, CDR2 FQGNSA. V lost 4 bases and J 12 bases, leaving 16 bases between the germline ends. This CDR3 contains 13 residues. The CDR3 here is CASSSGLEMGQFF. In nucleotides, the CDR3 is TGTGCCAGCAGCTCCGGACTCGAGATGGGGCAGTTCTTC.

The CDR3 sequence is CASSDGGVSYEQYF. Written as DNA, the CDR3 is TGTGCCAGCAGCGACGGCGGAGTCTCCTACGAGCAGTACTTC. V usage is TRBV5-4 and J usage is TRBJ2-7; D is uncertain. There are 14 residues in the CDR3. V lost 4 bases to trimming and J lost 0 bases, with 11 bases between them. Germline V lookup: CDR1 SGHNT, CDR2 YYREEE (reference sequence).

The chain recombines TRBV5-8 with TRBJ1-4, with D unresolved. The V end lost 4 bases, the J end lost 0 bases, and 13 bases lay between the germline ends. Germline V gene sequence: CDR1 SGHTS, CDR2 YDEGEE. The CDR3 runs 16 residues. The CDR3 loop reads CASSPSRLTTNEKLFF. CDR3 sequence (DNA): TGTGCCAGCAGCCCGTCCCGACTTACAACTAATGAAAAACTGTTTTTT.

The chain links TRBV2 to TRBJ2-3, with D possibly matching TRBD2 (5 bases). The germline V gene has CDR1 SNHLY and CDR2 FYNNEI. Trimming pared 3 bases from V and 2 bases from J, leaving 12 bases between. This CDR3 contains 15 residues. For the CDR3, the DNA is TGTGCCAGCAGTGACAAGCGGTTCTTCACAGATACGCAGTATTTT. It yields the protein CASSDKRFFTDTQYF.

CDR3 sequence (DNA): TGTGCCAGCAGTGCCCCCACAGGGTATAGCAATCAGCCCCAGCATTTT. Its protein is CASSAPTGYSNQPQHF. The rearrangement joins TRBV28 to TRBJ1-5; possible D gene TRBD1, 6 bases. Looked up from germline, CDR1 is MDHEN and CDR2 is SYDVKM. CDR3 length equals 16 residues. V dropped 5 bases and J dropped 0 bases, with 14 bases sitting between them.

The chain couples TRBV6-5 to TRBJ1-1, with 7 bases aligning to TRBD1. With V trimmed by 2 bases and J by 1 base, 4 bases remained unmatched. The germline V gene encodes CDR1 MNHEY and CDR2 SVGAGI. This CDR3 is 15 amino acids long. The CDR3 region is CASSYHRGENTEAFF. As DNA, the CDR3 is TGTGCCAGCAGTTACCACAGGGGAGAGAACACTGAAGCTTTCTTT.

The J gene is TRBJ2-5, the V gene TRBV9; D perhaps matches TRBD2 (6 bases). CDR1 and CDR2 from the germline V gene are SGDLS and YYNGEE. Trimming took off 2 bases at V and 2 bases at J, with 7 bases between the two ends. The CDR3 runs to 13 residues. CDR3 in DNA: TGTGCCAGCAGCGTGGGGAGGCAAGAGACCCAGTACTTC. Its protein is CASSVGRQETQYF.

This chain uses TRBV7-3 with TRBJ2-2; D gene uncertain. V lost 2 bases to trimming and J lost 5 bases, with 6 bases between them. The CDR3 runs to 13 residues. Germline CDR1 reads SGHTA; CDR2 reads FQGTGA. The CDR3 is CASSLGSTGELFF. DNA of the CDR3: TGTGCCAGCAGCTTAGGCTCTACCGGGGAGCTGTTTTTT.